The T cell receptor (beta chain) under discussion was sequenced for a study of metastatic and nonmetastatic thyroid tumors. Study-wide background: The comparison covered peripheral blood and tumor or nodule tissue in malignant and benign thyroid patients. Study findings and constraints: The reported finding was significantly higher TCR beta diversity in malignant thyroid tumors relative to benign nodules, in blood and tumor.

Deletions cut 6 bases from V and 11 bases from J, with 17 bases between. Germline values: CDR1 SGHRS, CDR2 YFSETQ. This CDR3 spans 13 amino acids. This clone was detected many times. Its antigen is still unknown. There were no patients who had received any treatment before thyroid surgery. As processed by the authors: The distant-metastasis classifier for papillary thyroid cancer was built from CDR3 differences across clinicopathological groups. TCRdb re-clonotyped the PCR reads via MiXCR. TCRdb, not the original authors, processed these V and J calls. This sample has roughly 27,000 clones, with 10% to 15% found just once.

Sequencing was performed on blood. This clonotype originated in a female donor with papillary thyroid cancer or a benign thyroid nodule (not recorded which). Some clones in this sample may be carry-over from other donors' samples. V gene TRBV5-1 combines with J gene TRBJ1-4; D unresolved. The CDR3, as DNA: TGCGCCAGCACCGATGCTCCGGATGGGAAACTGTTTTTT. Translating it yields CASTDAPDGKLFF.